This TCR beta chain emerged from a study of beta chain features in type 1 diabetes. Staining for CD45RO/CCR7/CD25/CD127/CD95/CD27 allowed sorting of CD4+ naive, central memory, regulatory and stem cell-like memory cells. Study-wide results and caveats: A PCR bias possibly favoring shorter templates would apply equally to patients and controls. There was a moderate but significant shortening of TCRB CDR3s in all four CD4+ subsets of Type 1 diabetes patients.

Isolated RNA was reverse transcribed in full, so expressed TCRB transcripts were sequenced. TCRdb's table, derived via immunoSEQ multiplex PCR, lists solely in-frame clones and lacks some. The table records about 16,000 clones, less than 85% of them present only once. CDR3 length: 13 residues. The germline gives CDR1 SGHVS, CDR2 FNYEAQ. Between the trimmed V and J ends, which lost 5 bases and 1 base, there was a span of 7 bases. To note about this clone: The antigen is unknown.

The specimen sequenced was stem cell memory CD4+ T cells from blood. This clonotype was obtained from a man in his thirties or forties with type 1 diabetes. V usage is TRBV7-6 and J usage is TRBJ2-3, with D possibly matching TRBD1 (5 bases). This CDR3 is CASSLQGTDTQYF. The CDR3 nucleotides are TGTGCCAGCAGCCTACAGGGCACAGATACGCAGTATTTT. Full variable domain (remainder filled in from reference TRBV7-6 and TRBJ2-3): GAGVSQSPRYKVTKRGQDVALRCDPISGHVSLYWYRQALGQGPEFLTYFNYEAQQDKSGLPNDRFSAERPEGSISTLTIQRTEQRDSAMYRCASSLQGTDTQYFGPGTRLTVL.